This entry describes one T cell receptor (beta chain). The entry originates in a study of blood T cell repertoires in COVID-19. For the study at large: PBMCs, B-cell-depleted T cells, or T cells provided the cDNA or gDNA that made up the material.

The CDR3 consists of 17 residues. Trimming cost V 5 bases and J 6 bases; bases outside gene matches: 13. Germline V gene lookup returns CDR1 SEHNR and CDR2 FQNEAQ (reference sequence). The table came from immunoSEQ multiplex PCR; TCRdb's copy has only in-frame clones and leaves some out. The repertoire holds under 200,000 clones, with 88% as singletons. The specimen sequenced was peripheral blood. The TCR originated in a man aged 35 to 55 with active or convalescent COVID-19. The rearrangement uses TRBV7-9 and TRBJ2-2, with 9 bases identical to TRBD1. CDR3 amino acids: CASSPSPGQGYSGELFF. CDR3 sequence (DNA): TGTGCCAGCAGCCCCTCCCCGGGACAGGGTTATTCCGGGGAGCTGTTTTTT.